A selection of T cell receptor beta chains follows, all from one sample in a study of CD8+ T cells in alopecia areata. Here immunoSEQ multiplex PCR was the method, and the copy in TCRdb shows in-frame clones only, minus some. The sample consists of 200,000 or so clones, approximately 61% of them appearing once. The sample in question was CD4+ T cells sorted from blood, obtained at week 0. The receptors shown here come from a human donor with alopecia areata. CDR3s include the opening cysteine and the closing phenylalanine or tryptophan. The order of the fields is J gene, D gene, clone size, V gene, CDR3 protein, CDR3 DNA. D genes are given only for firm matches. Only part of the rows carry a size: once, few, many, or a class if the clone is expanded.

j_call: TRBJ1-1; d_call: NA; clone_size: few; v_call: TRBV6-6; cdr3_aa: CASSGRDFPNTEAFF; cdr3_nt: TGTGCCAGCAGTGGTAGGGATTTCCCTAACACTGAAGCTTTCTTT
j_call: TRBJ1-6; d_call: TRBD1; clone_size: NA; v_call: TRBV5-6; cdr3_aa: CASRARGQGSPLHF; cdr3_nt: TGTGCCAGCAGGGCCAGGGGGCAAGGTTCACCCCTCCACTTT
j_call: TRBJ1-1; d_call: NA; clone_size: NA; v_call: TRBV29-1; cdr3_aa: CSVEKRRGNTEAFF; cdr3_nt: TGCAGCGTTGAAAAGCGGAGAGGCAACACTGAAGCTTTCTTT
j_call: TRBJ1-6; d_call: TRBD1; clone_size: NA; v_call: TRBV9; cdr3_aa: CASSPGQGKNSPLHF; cdr3_nt: TGTGCCAGCAGCCCCGGACAGGGGAAAAATTCACCCCTCCACTTT
j_call: TRBJ1-1; d_call: NA; clone_size: NA; v_call: TRBV15; cdr3_aa: CATSRVLGTEAFF; cdr3_nt: TGTGCCACCAGCAGAGTGTTGGGCACTGAAGCTTTCTTT
j_call: TRBJ2-5; d_call: TRBD2; clone_size: NA; v_call: TRBV4-1; cdr3_aa: CASSQDRGTSAPETQYF; cdr3_nt: TGCGCCAGCAGCCAAGATCGCGGGACTAGTGCGCCAGAGACCCAGTACTTC
j_call: TRBJ2-5; d_call: TRBD2; clone_size: NA; v_call: TRBV5-6; cdr3_aa: CASAPGVLAGWETQYF; cdr3_nt: TGTGCCAGCGCCCCCGGGGTACTAGCGGGATGGGAGACCCAGTACTTC
j_call: TRBJ2-7; d_call: TRBD1; clone_size: few; v_call: TRBV7-9; cdr3_aa: CASSPTSGQVSYEQYF; cdr3_nt: TGTGCCAGCAGCCCCACCTCGGGACAGGTCTCCTACGAGCAGTACTTC
j_call: TRBJ2-1; d_call: NA; clone_size: few; v_call: TRBV7-2; cdr3_aa: CASTPYLGNEQFF; cdr3_nt: TGTGCCAGCACCCCATATCTCGGGAATGAGCAGTTCTTC
j_call: TRBJ2-2; d_call: TRBD1; clone_size: NA; v_call: TRBV2; cdr3_aa: CASSRQGATGELFF; cdr3_nt: TGTGCCAGCAGTCGACAGGGGGCGACCGGGGAGCTGTTTTTT
j_call: TRBJ2-5; d_call: TRBD2; clone_size: NA; v_call: TRBV5-4; cdr3_aa: CASRETAGSEETQYF; cdr3_nt: TGTGCCAGCAGAGAAACAGCGGGATCGGAAGAGACCCAGTACTTC
j_call: TRBJ2-7; d_call: NA; clone_size: NA; v_call: TRBV6-1; cdr3_aa: CAVLRGDEQYF; cdr3_nt: TGTGCCGTGTTACGAGGGGACGAGCAGTACTTC
j_call: TRBJ1-1; d_call: TRBD1; clone_size: NA; v_call: TRBV25-1; cdr3_aa: CASSPRGTEAFF; cdr3_nt: TGTGCCAGCAGTCCCAGGGGGACTGAAGCTTTCTTT
j_call: TRBJ2-7; d_call: NA; clone_size: NA; v_call: TRBV20-1; cdr3_aa: CSAWSRGEQYF; cdr3_nt: TGCAGTGCTTGGAGCAGGGGCGAGCAGTACTTC
j_call: TRBJ1-5; d_call: TRBD1; clone_size: NA; v_call: TRBV29-1; cdr3_aa: CSVERYTGGNQPQHF; cdr3_nt: TGCAGCGTTGAAAGATACACAGGGGGAAATCAGCCCCAGCATTTT
j_call: TRBJ1-2; d_call: TRBD1; clone_size: few; v_call: TRBV7-6; cdr3_aa: CASSLAPGQGGYGYTF; cdr3_nt: TGTGCCAGCAGCTTAGCCCCAGGACAGGGAGGCTATGGCTACACCTTC